This T cell receptor (beta chain) was identified in a study of T cells in localized non-small cell lung cancer. The study, taken as a whole, reports: Uninvolved nearby lung showed the greatest T cell clonality, exceeding that found in tumor.

TCRdb's copy holds only in-frame clones and misses some; the assay was immunoSEQ multiplex PCR. The sample lists approximately 32,000 clones, over 75% seen once, with around 15% in the top ten. With 0 bases removed from V and 0 bases from J, the gap between germline ends came to 9 bases. CDR1 and CDR2 from the germline V gene are SGHRS and YFSETQ. This CDR3 is 15 amino acids long. Regarding this clone: Its antigen is unknown.

The receptor's source is a male donor at least 60 years old with stage III squamous cell lung carcinoma. The material was peripheral blood, obtained before any cancer treatment. The J gene is TRBJ1-1, the V gene TRBV5-1, with D tentatively TRBD1 (5 bases). The DNA for the CDR3 is TGCGCCAGCAGCTTGGGTCAGGGTATGAACACTGAAGCTTTCTTT. Its translation: CASSLGQGMNTEAFF.